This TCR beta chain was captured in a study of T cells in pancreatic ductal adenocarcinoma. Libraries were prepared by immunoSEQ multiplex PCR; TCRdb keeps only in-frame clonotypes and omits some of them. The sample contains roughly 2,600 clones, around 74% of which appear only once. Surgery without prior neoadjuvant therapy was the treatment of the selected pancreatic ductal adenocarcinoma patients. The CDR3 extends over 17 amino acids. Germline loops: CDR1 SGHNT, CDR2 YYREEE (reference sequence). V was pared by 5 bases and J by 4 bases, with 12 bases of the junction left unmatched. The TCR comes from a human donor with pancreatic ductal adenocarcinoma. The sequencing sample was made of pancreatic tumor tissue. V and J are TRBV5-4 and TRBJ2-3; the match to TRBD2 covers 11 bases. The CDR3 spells CASREGLAVVLADTQYF. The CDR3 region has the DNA TGTGCCAGCAGGGAGGGACTAGCGGTTGTCTTAGCAGATACGCAGTATTTT. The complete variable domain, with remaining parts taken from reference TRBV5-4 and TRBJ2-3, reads ETGVTQSPTHLIKTRGQQVTLRCSSQSGHNTVSWYQQALGQGPQFIFQYYREEENGRGNFPPRFSGLQFPNYSSELNVNALELDDSALYLCASREGLAVVLADTQYFGPGTRLTVL.